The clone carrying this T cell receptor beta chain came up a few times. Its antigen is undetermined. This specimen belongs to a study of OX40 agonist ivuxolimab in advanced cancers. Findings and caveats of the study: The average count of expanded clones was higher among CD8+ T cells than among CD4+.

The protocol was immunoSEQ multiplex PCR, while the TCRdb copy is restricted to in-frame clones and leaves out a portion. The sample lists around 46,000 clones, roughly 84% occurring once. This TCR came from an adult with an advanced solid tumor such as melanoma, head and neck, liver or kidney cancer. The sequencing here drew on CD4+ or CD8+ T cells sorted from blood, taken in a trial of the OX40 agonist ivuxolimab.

Here the CDR3 reads CSVEGGGSEKLFF. The CDR3 DNA reads TGCAGCGTTGAAGGAGGGGGGAGTGAAAAACTGTTTTTT. The chain joins TRBV29-1 to TRBJ1-4, with D perhaps TRBD1 (6 bases). CDR1 is SQVTM and CDR2 is ANQGSEA in the germline V gene. CDR3 size: 13 residues. The V and J ends lost 1 base and 7 bases respectively, with 10 bases between them.